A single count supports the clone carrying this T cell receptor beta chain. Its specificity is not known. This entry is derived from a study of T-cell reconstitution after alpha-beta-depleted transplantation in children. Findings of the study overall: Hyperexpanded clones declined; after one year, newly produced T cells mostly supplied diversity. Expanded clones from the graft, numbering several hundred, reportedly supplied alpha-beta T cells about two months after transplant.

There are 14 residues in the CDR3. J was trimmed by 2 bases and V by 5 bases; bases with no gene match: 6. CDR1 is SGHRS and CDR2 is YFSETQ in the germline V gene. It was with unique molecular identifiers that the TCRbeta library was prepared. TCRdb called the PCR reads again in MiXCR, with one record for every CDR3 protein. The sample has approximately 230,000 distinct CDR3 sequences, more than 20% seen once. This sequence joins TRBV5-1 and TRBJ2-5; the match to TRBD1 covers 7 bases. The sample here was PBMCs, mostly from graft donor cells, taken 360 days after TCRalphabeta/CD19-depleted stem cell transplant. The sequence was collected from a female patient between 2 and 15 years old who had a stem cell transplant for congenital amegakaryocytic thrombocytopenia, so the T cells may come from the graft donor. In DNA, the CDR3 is TGCGCCAGCAGGAGGGCAGGGGGACAAGAGACCCAGTACTTC. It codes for CASRRAGGQETQYF.